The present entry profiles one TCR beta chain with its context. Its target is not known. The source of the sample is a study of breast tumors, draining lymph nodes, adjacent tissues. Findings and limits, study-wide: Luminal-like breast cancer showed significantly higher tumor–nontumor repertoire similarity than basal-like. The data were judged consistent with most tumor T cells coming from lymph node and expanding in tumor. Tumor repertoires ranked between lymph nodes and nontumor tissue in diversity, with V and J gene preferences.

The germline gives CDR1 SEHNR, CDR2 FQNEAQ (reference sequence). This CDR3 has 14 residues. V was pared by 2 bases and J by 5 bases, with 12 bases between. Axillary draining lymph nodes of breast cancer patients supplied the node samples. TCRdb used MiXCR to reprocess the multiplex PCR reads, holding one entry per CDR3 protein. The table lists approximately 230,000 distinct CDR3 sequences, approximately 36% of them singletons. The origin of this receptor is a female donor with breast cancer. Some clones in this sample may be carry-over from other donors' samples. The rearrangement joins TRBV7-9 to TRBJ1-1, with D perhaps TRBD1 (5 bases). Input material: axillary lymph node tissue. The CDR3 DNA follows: TGTGCCAGCAGCTTACTCAGGGAGGCGACTGAAGCTTTCTTT. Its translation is CASSLLREATEAFF.